The 19 T cell receptor beta chains reported below all come from one sample, sequenced in a study of regulatory T cells in long-lasting Graves disease. Arm-PCR with iRepertoire HTBI primers amplified the CDR3 regions for these TCR beta libraries. TCRdb re-called the multiplex PCR reads with MiXCR, one entry per CDR3 protein. The sample records some 440,000 distinct CDR3 sequences, around 20% being singletons. Stated time point: persistent/refractory GD, antithyroid drugs over 5 years with positive TRAb. With RNA extracted from PBMCs as input, the TCR library was made. Sample: peripheral blood mononuclear cells (PBMCs), taken when the disease was refractory, from a patient treated with antithyroid drugs. These receptors all come from a female donor with Graves disease.

There are a few counts of this clonotype. The genes are TRBV7-9 and TRBJ2-7, with 7 bases matching TRBD1. The V segment lost 8 bases and the J segment 2 bases; nucleotides outside the gene matches: 3. In germline, CDR1 is SEHNR, CDR2 FQNEAQ (reference sequence). The CDR3 sequence is 12 residues long. The CDR3 nucleotides are TGTGCCAGCGAGGGGACAGCCTACGAGCAGTACTTC. This sequence encodes CASEGTAYEQYF.

As for this clonotype: A much larger clone lies a single base off, so this may be a read error. The rearrangement uses TRBV6-1 and TRBJ1-2, with a tentative D call TRBD1 (6 bases). Germline values: CDR1 MNHNS, CDR2 SASEGT. Trimming left V 5 bases short and J 6 bases short, with 16 bases between. This CDR3 region has 14 residues. CDR3 nucleotides: TGTGCCAGCAGTCGGGACAAGTCTTGGGATGGCTACACCTTC. This translates into CASSRDKSWDGYTF.

This clonotype has just a few counts. V is TRBV6-1 and J is TRBJ1-1, with D perhaps matching TRBD1 (5 bases). V gave up 5 bases and J gave up 0 bases, with 13 bases separating them. Germline assignment: CDR1 MNHNS and CDR2 SASEGT. This CDR3 contains 15 residues. CDR3 nucleotide sequence: TGTGCCAGCAGTCCGATTCACAGGATGAACACTGAAGCTTTCTTT. Its protein is CASSPIHRMNTEAFF.

The chain uses TRBV5-1 and TRBJ2-7, with D perhaps TRBD1 (6 bases). V lost 2 bases to trimming and J lost 2 bases, with 11 bases between them. The CDR3 has 14 residues. Germline V lookup: CDR1 SGHRS, CDR2 YFSETQ. The CDR3 region has the DNA TGCGCCAGCAGCTTCATGGACAGAGCCTACGAGCAGTACTTC. This encodes CASSFMDRAYEQYF.

The gene calls are TRBV5-4 and TRBJ2-1, with D unresolved. V was trimmed by 4 bases and J by 7 bases, leaving 12 bases between them. CDR3 size: 13 residues. CDR1 and CDR2 (germline): SGHNT, YYREEE (reference sequence). This CDR3 reads CASSLRGSNEQFF. The CDR3, as DNA: TGTGCCAGCAGCCTCCGCGGCTCTAATGAGCAGTTCTTC. Combining the CDR3 with reference TRBV5-4 and TRBJ2-1 gives the whole variable domain ETGVTQSPTHLIKTRGQQVTLRCSSQSGHNTVSWYQQALGQGPQFIFQYYREEENGRGNFPPRFSGLQFPNYSSELNVNALELDDSALYLCASSLRGSNEQFFGPGTRLTVL.

This chain connects TRBV18 to TRBJ2-2; 8 bases match TRBD1. This CDR3 is built from 16 residues. Trimming removed 3 bases from V and 6 bases from J; junction bases left unmatched: 9. Germline values: CDR1 KGHSH, CDR2 LQKENI. The CDR3 bases are TGTGCCAGCTCACCGTCGACAGGGGAAGGGTCCGGGGAGCTGTTTTTT. This translates into CASSPSTGEGSGELFF.

This chain connects TRBV7-9 to TRBJ1-1; 9 bases map to TRBD1. With V trimmed by 5 bases and J by 4 bases, 8 bases remained unmatched. CDR3 length: 15 amino acids. Germline CDR1 and CDR2: SEHNR and FQNEAQ (reference sequence). This CDR3 reads CASSLEDRGFTEAFF. CDR3 coding DNA: TGTGCCAGCAGCCTGGAGGACAGGGGATTCACTGAAGCTTTCTTT.

Worth noting for this clonotype: Compared with germline, one end of the junction differs, possibly owing to a read error. The rearrangement links TRBV5-5 to TRBJ2-7; tentatively, D is TRBD1 or TRBD2 (6 bases each). CDR1 is SGHKS and CDR2 is YYEKEE in the germline V gene (reference sequence). CDR3 length equals 14 residues. The CDR3 protein is CASSPRRDNYKQYF. The CDR3, as DNA: TGTGCCAGCAGCCCTCGGAGGGACAACTACAAGCAGTACTTC.

The rearrangement links TRBV10-3 to TRBJ1-1, with 11 bases lining up with TRBD1. V lost 8 bases, J lost 5 bases, and 7 bases stayed unmatched. There are 14 residues in the CDR3. CDR1 and CDR2 from the germline V gene are ENHRY and SYGVKD. The CDR3 protein is CAILGTGGGTEAFF. CDR3 nucleotide sequence: TGTGCCATCTTAGGGACAGGGGGAGGAACTGAAGCTTTCTTT.

The table lists this clonotype with many counts. The chain couples TRBV29-1 to TRBJ2-7; TRBD1 agrees at 10 bases. The CDR3 runs 13 residues. Trimming removed 5 bases from V and 3 bases from J; junction bases left unmatched: 4. The V gene's germline CDR1 is SQVTM and CDR2 ANQGSEA. The CDR3 DNA is TGCAGCGTTAGACAGGGGGCCCACTACGAGCAGTACTTC. It specifies CSVRQGAHYEQYF.

Only a few counts were recorded for this clonotype. V is TRBV30 and J is TRBJ2-4; D possibly corresponds to TRBD1 (6 bases). CDR3 length: 14 amino acids. Per the germline V gene, CDR1 is GTSNPN and CDR2 is SVGIG (reference sequence). Trimming cost V 2 bases and J 5 bases, with 13 bases left between them. The CDR3 DNA is TGTGCCTGGAGTTCTCCGGGACAAGAAAACATTCAGTACTTC. This encodes CAWSSPGQENIQYF.

This clonotype was observed at least ten times. V usage is TRBV2 and J usage is TRBJ1-1; possible D gene TRBD1, 6 bases. Germline V lookup: CDR1 SNHLY, CDR2 FYNNEI. The CDR3 runs to 14 residues. Trimming cost V 4 bases and J 5 bases, with 14 bases left between them. The CDR3 reads CASSARGEGTEAFF. CDR3 DNA sequence: TGTGCCAGCAGTGCCAGGGGCGAAGGGACTGAAGCTTTCTTT.

In regard to this clonotype: It may be a read error: a sequence one base away is much more abundant. The chain is built from TRBV6-5 and TRBJ2-2; 11 bases are shared with TRBD2. The V and J ends lost 4 bases and 5 bases, in that order; junction bases with no gene match: 9. There are 17 residues in the CDR3. Germline V CDR1 and CDR2: MNHEY, SVGAGI. CDR3 amino acids: CASSSTTTSGGTGELFF. In nucleotides, the CDR3 is TGTGCCAGCAGTTCCACCACTACTAGCGGGGGAACCGGGGAGCTGTTTTTT.

In this sample, this clonotype turned up many times. The rearrangement joins TRBV20-1 to TRBJ1-6, with TRBD1 matching 8 bases. The CDR3 contains 10 residues. The germline V gene has CDR1 DFQATT and CDR2 SNEGSKA (reference sequence). Trimming took 7 bases from V and 19 from J; bases not matched to a gene: 9. The CDR3 reads CSGTTGDLHF. CDR3 DNA sequence: TGCAGTGGGACGACAGGGGACTTGCACTTT.

At least ten counts were recorded for this clonotype. The J gene is TRBJ1-2, the V gene TRBV12-3 or TRBV12-4, with D unclear. This CDR3 contains 12 residues. V was cut by 5 bases and J by 4 bases, with 8 bases left in between. CDR3 amino acids: CASSPNIYGYTF. In DNA, the CDR3 is TGTGCCAGCAGTCCAAATATCTATGGCTACACCTTC.

This clonotype has only a few counts. CDR3 DNA sequence: TGTGCCAGCAGTTTATCTTGGCAGGGCTCCTACAATGAGCAGTTCTTC. It yields the protein CASSLSWQGSYNEQFF. The rearrangement joins TRBV27 to TRBJ2-1, with D maybe TRBD1 (5 bases). CDR3 length: 16 residues. Trimming cost V 0 bases and J 0 bases, with 9 bases left between them. Germline assignment: CDR1 MNHEY and CDR2 SMNVEV (reference sequence).

A note on this clonotype: It may be a read error: a sequence one base away is much more abundant. The chain uses TRBV12-3 or TRBV12-4 and TRBJ1-1; D gene uncertain. This CDR3 comprises 12 residues. CDR3 DNA sequence: TGTGCCAGCAGTTGGGAGAACACTGAAGCTTCCTTT. Encoded protein: CASSWENTEASF.

At least ten counts were recorded for this clonotype. The rearrangement uses TRBV6-1 and TRBJ1-1, with D possibly being TRBD1 (5 bases). Looked up from germline, CDR1 is MNHNS and CDR2 is SASEGT. The CDR3 loop spans 12 amino acids. V lost 11 bases, J lost 1 base, and 11 bases lay in between. CDR3 region: CAAERGNTEAFF. In nucleotides, the CDR3 is TGTGCCGCCGAGAGGGGGAACACTGAAGCTTTCTTT.

This clonotype was recorded at least ten times. This chain joins TRBV2 and TRBJ1-1, with D unclear. V lost 2 bases to trimming and J lost 0 bases, with 10 bases between them. Per the germline V gene, CDR1 is SNHLY and CDR2 is FYNNEI. The CDR3 extends over 15 amino acids. CDR3 bases: TGTGCCAGCAGTGAAAGTCCGGCCATGAACACTGAAGCTTTCTTT. Its protein product is CASSESPAMNTEAFF.